Given below is one T cell receptor (beta chain) in context. Some clones are missing from TCRdb's copy, which holds only in-frame ones; the method was immunoSEQ multiplex PCR. The table shows approximately 97,000 clones, with 80% to 90% occurring only once. This entry comes from a study of OX40 agonist ivuxolimab in advanced cancers. The CDR3 is made up of 18 amino acids. V was pared by 6 bases and J by 1 base, with 22 bases between. Germline CDR1 reads LNHDA; CDR2 reads SQIVND (reference sequence). This TCR derives from an adult with an advanced solid tumor such as melanoma, head and neck, liver or kidney cancer. The V gene is TRBV19, the J gene TRBJ1-5; the D gene is possibly TRBD1 (5 bases). Sequenced here: CD4+ or CD8+ T cells sorted from blood, sampled in a trial of the OX40 agonist ivuxolimab. The CDR3 loop reads CASSMRGGLVSSNQPQHF. The CDR3 region has the DNA TGTGCCAGTAGCATGAGGGGAGGGTTGGTCTCGAGCAATCAGCCCCAGCATTTT. The variable domain in full, completed from reference TRBV19 and TRBJ1-5, reads DGGITQSPKYLFRKEGQNVTLSCEQNLNHDAMYWYRQDPGQGLRLIYYSQIVNDFQKGDIAEGYSVSREKKESFPLTVTSAQKNPTAFYLCASSMRGGLVSSNQPQHFGDGTRLSIL.